This TCR beta chain originates from a study of blood T cell repertoires in COVID-19 (dated by TCRdb to about 2020). Describing the broader study: Samples covering the acute and convalescent phases of COVID-19 were provided by collaborators in the United States, Italy and Spain. Where available, HLA class I and class II types were obtained from metadata supplied by the sample provider rather than from assay-based typing. The dataset comprised deeply sampled blood TCRbeta repertoires from subjects exposed to, actively infected with, or recovered from COVID-19. The material from the prospective study consisted of cDNA or gDNA derived from T cells, B-cell-depleted T cells, or PBMCs. Nearly every sample came with metadata listing a de-identified subject ID, COVID-19 status, age in years and sex. The repertoires were released in a freely available public database intended as a resource for research on the immune response to SARS-CoV-2. Samples were obtained from the ongoing ImmuneRACE study (first 160 participants) and from about 1,300 subjects provided by 6 global collaborators.

The investigation overall reported the following: Clinical and demographic metadata were provided uncurated, with the amount varying by source and participant.

One collaborating source in Seattle enrolled patients during active infection and followed them longitudinally through the course of disease. Whole blood was collected in K2EDTA tubes by collaborating institutions according to the institutions' own protocols. For TCRbeta analysis, collaborators shipped samples as frozen whole blood, isolated PBMCs, or DNA extracted from either of those sample types. A note on this clone: The antigen it recognizes is unknown. Base qualities are not provided; no much larger clone lies one nucleotide away.

TCRbeta CDR3 regions were amplified from genomic DNA using the immunoSEQ Assay, a bias-controlled multiplex PCR. Processing in the source paper ran as follows. The number of nucleated cells in each sample was estimated by amplification of reference gene primers within the assay. To quantify the absolute abundance of each unique TCRbeta CDR3 rearrangement, sequence reads were collapsed and filtered. For each sample, productive Simpson clonality was calculated by taking the square root of Simpson's diversity index across productive rearrangements. TCRdb's version of the immuneACCESS table is confined to in-frame rearrangements and falls short of the full clone set. An unresolved V gene accounts for under half of the shortfall where checked; the remainder is of unknown origin. The D gene and trimming were derived from the DNA, and the V and J assignments and clone size from that table. The sample contains 170,000 or so clones, 75% to 90% of them found a single time. The top ten clonotypes cover around 8% of the sample.

For this chain, trimming is 3 bases at the V end and 3 bases at the J end, and the number of junction bases without a gene match is 5. From the germline V gene, CDR1 is SGHRS and CDR2 is YFSETQ. The CDR3 holds 14 amino acids from the cysteine to the phenylalanine. Only the CDR3 DNA is retained, 42 bases long and in frame from the first base. This receptor chain uses TRBV5-1 and TRBJ2-7; a stretch of 8 junction bases matches TRBD1. Sequencing input: peripheral blood. This sequence was found in a woman between 70 and 85 years old with COVID-19, enrolled during active disease. This receptor has the CDR3 CASSSQGALYEQYF. The bases read TGCGCCAGCAGCTCGCAGGGGGCCCTCTACGAGCAGTACTTC.